The T cell receptor (beta chain) described here comes from a study of T cells expressing NK-cell markers. Study details: Seven of the eight sequenced donors were classified as HCMV-seropositive, and one was classified as seronegative. Study-level results: Five or six donors showed dominant NKG2C+ clonotypes comprising roughly 1.0-7.5% of their CD8+ T cells.

TCRdb re-called the 5' RACE reads and gives one entry per CDR3 protein, without DNA. This sample's table reports more than 400,000 distinct CDR3 sequences. As for this clonotype: Its cognate antigen is unknown.

The receptor was isolated from a woman aged 18-69 years in good health. Sequenced material: blood T cells: a sorted CD56 or NKG2C T cell subset, CD4+ or CD8+ T cells, or bulk PBMC T cells (not recorded which).

CDR3 in amino acids: CASSRQGQGHNSPLHF. The chain joins TRBV4-2 to TRBJ1-6; TCRdb's D call, TRBD1, is unchecked because there is no DNA. The germline gives CDR1 LGHNA, CDR2 YNFKEQ. This CDR3 is built from 16 residues.